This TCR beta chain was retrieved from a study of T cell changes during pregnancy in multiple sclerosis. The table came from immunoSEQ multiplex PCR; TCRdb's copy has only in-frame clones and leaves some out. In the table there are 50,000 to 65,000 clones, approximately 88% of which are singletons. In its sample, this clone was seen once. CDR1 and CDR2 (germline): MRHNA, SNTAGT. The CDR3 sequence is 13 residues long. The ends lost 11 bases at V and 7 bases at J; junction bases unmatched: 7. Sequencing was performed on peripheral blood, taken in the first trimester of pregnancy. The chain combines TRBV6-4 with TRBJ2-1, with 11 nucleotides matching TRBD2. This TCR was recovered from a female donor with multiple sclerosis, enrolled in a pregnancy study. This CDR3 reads CAASSGRLNEQFF. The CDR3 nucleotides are TGTGCCGCCTCTAGCGGGAGGTTAAATGAGCAGTTCTTC.